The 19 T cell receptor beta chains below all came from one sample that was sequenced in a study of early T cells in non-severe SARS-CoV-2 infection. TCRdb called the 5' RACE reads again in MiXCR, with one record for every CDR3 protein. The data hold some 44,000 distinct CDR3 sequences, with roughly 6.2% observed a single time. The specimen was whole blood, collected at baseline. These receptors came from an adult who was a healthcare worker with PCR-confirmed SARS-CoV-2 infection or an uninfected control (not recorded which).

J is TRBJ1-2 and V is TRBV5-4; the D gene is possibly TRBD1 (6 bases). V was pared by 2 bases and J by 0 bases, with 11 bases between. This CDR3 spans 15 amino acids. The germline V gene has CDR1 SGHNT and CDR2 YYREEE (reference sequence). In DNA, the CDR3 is TGTGCCAGCAGCTTTTCAGGGGAGGCTAACTATGGCTACACCTTC. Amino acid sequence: CASSFSGEANYGYTF.

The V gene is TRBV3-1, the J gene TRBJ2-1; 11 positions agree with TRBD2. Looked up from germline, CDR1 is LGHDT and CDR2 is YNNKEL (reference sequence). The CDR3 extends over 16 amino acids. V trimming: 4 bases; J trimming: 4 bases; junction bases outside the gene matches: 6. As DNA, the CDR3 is TGTGCCAGCAGCCCTAGCGGGGGGTCTAATTACAATGAGCAGTTCTTC. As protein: CASSPSGGSNYNEQFF.

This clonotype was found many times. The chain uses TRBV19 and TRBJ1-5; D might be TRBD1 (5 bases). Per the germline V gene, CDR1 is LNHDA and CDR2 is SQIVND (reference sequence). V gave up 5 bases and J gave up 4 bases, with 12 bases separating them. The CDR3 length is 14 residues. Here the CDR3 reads CASSPQGHNQPQHF. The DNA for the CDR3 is TGTGCCAGTAGTCCCCAGGGCCATAATCAGCCCCAGCATTTT.

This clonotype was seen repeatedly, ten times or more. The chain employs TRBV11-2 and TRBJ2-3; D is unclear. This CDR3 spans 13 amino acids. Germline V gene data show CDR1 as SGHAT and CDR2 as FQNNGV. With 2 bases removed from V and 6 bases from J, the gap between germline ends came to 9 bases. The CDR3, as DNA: TGTGCCAGCAGCTTACCCTACCTCGATACGCAGTATTTT. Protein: CASSLPYLDTQYF. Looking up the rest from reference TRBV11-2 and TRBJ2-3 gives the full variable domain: EAGVAQSPRYKIIEKRQSVAFWCNPISGHATLYWYQQILGQGPKLLIQFQNNGVVDDSQLPKDRFSAERLKGVDSTLKIQPAKLEDSAVYLCASSLPYLDTQYFGPGTRLTVL.

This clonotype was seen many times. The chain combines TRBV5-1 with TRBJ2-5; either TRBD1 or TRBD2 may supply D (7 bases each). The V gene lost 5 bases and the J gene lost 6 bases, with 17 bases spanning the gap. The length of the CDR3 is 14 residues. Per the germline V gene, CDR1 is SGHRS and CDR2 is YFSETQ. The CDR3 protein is CASRSTGEGKTQYF. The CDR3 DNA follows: TGCGCCAGCAGATCCACAGGGGAGGGGAAGACCCAGTACTTC.

CDR3 in DNA: TGCAGCGTCTCGGACGGGAGCTCCTACAATGAGCAGTTCTTC. Translated: CSVSDGSSYNEQFF. The rearrangement joins TRBV29-1 to TRBJ2-1; TRBD2 is a possible D gene (6 bases). The CDR3 is made up of 14 amino acids. Trimming shortened V by 6 bases and J by 0 bases, and 12 bases separated the two germline ends. Looked up from germline, CDR1 is SQVTM and CDR2 is ANQGSEA.

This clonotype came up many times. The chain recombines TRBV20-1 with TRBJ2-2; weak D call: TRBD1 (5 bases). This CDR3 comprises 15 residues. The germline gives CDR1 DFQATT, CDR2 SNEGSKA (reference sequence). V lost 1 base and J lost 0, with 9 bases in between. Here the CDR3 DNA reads TGCAGTGCTAGAGGCGACAGAGCGAACACCGGGGAGCTGTTTTTT. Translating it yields CSARGDRANTGELFF.

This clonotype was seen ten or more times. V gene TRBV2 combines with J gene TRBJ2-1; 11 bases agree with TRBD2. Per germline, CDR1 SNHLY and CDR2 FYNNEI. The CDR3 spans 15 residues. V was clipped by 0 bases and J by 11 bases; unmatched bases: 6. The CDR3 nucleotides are TGTGCCAGCAGTGAAGCGATAGCGGGGGGGTCGAAGCAGTTCTTC. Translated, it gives CASSEAIAGGSKQFF.

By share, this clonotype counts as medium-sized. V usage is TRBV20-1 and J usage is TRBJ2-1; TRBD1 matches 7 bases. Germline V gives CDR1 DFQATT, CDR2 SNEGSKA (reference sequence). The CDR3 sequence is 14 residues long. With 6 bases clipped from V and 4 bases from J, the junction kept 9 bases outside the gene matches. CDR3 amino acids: CSAGRQGFYNEQFF. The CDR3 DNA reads TGCAGTGCGGGTAGACAGGGATTTTACAATGAGCAGTTCTTC.

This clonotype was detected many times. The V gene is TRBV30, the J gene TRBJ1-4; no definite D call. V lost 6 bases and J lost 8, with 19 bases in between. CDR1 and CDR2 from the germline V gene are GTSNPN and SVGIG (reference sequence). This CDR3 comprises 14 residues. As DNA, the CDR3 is TGTGCCTGTGCGGGGTCCGCCGGAGGGGAAAAACTGTTTTTT. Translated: CACAGSAGGEKLFF.

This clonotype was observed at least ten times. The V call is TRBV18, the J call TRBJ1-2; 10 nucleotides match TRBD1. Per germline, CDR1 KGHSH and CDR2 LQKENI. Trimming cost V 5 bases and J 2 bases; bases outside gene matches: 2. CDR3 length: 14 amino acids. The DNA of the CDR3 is TGTGCCAGCTCATCGGACAGGGGGAACTATGGCTACACCTTC. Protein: CASSSDRGNYGYTF.

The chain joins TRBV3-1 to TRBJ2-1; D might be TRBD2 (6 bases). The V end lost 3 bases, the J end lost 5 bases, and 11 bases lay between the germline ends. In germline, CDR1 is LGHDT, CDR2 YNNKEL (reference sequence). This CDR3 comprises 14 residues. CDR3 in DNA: TGTGCCAGCAGCCAGGGGGGACGAGACAATGAGCAGTTCTTC. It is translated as CASSQGGRDNEQFF.

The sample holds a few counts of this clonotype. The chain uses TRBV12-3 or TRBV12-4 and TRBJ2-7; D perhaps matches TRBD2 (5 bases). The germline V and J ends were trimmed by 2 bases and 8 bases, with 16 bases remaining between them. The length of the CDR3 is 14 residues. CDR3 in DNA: TGTGCCAGCAGTTTATCTCCGGGGAGCCCCCAGCAGTACTTC. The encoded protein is CASSLSPGSPQQYF.

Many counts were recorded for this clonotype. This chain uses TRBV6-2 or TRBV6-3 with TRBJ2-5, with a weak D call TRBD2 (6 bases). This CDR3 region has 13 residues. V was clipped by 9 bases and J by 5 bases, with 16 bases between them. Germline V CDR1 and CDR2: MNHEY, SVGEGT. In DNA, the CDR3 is TGTGCCAGTACAAACGGGGGTCGGGAGACCCAGTACTTC. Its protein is CASTNGGRETQYF.

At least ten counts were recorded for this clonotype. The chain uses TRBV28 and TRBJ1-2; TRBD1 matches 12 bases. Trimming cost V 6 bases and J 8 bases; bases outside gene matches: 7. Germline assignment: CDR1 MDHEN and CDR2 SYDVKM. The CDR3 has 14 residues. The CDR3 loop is CASSLGQGAGGYTF. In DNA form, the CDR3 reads TGTGCCAGCAGCCTGGGACAGGGGGCAGGGGGCTACACCTTC.

CDR3 region: CASSSTGAYEQYF. The CDR3 DNA sequence: TGTGCCAGCAGTTCCACAGGGGCCTACGAGCAGTACTTC. This chain links TRBV27 with TRBJ2-7; TRBD1 matches 7 bases. The V and J ends lost 4 bases and 2 bases, in that order; junction bases with no gene match: 2. This CDR3 has 13 amino acids. Germline CDR1 reads MNHEY; CDR2 reads SMNVEV (reference sequence).

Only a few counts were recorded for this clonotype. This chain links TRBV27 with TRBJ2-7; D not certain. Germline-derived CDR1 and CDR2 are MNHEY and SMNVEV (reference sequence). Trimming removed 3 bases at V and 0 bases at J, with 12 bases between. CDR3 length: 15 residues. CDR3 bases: TGTGCCAGCAGTTTGGGCGGCCTAAGCTCCTACGAGCAGTACTTC. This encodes CASSLGGLSSYEQYF.

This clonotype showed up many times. CDR3 DNA sequence: TGTGCCAGGCTAGGGGGCAGCTCTGGGGCCAACGTCCTGACTTTC. It specifies CARLGGSSGANVLTF. J is TRBJ2-6 and V is TRBV2; TRBD1 matches at 7 bases. V dropped 9 bases and J dropped 0; count of bases not matched to a gene: 5. Germline CDR1 SNHLY, CDR2 FYNNEI. The CDR3 runs 15 residues.

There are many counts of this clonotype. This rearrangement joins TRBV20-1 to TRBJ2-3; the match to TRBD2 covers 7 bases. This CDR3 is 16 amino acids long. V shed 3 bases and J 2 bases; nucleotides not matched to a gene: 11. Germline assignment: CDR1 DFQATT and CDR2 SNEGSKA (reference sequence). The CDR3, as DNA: TGCAGTGCTAGCTCCCTGGCGGGGGAGCTCACAGATACGCAGTATTTT. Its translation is CSASSLAGELTDTQYF.